This TCR beta chain was captured in a study of human T cells and chemical hapten exposure. As for the study in general: Mainly, slight library volume differences in the pool made TCR yields vary.

The time point is: patch test 1, 2 weeks after DPC sensitization. Treatment: therapeutic diphenylcyclopropenone sensitization with weekly scalp DPC. Blood draws preceded each patch test application. TCRdb itself ran the RACE reads through MiXCR, one entry per CDR3 protein. The table lists about 120,000 distinct CDR3 sequences, roughly an eighth of them singletons, with about 0.9% in the top ten. This clonotype has a handful of counts. Trimming removed 5 bases from V and 1 base from J, with 27 bases in between. Germline V gives CDR1 SEHNR, CDR2 FQNEAQ (reference sequence). This CDR3 contains 19 residues.

Source: whole blood, taken in connection with sensitization to the hapten diphenylcyclopropenone (DPC). The chain recombines TRBV7-9 with TRBJ2-7; tentatively, D is TRBD1 or TRBD2 (5 bases each). This receptor was obtained from a man aged 18 to 30 with alopecia areata. Some clones in this sample may be carry-over from other donors' samples. Here the CDR3 DNA reads TGTGCCAGCAGCCCCTACTGGTTATTGGGACCCATGGCTTCCTACGAGCAGTACTTC. Translation gives CASSPYWLLGPMASYEQYF.